A single T cell receptor (beta chain) is shown here with its context. This specimen comes from a study of cytomegalovirus exposure and HLA in healthy donors. Researchers ran the PCR with 60 Vbeta and 13 Jbeta primers. Measured with immunoSEQ multiplex PCR; TCRdb has only the in-frame clones, and not every one. Of under 250,000 clones detected, 79% appear once; the ten largest clones hold under 4.5%. This CDR3 is 15 amino acids long. J gave up 3 bases and V 5 bases, and 6 bases lay outside the gene matches. The germline V gene has CDR1 MNHNY and CDR2 SVGAGI (reference sequence). The TCR originated in a woman aged 30 to 39 in good health and CMV-seropositive. The source material was PBMCs. This chain links TRBV6-6 with TRBJ2-7; 11 bases agree with TRBD1. The CDR3 loop reads CASSPGQGDLYEQYF. As DNA, the CDR3 is TGTGCCAGCAGTCCGGGACAGGGGGACCTCTACGAGCAGTACTTC.